The 16 T cell receptor beta chains given below trace back to one sample, sequenced in a study of blood T cell repertoires in COVID-19 (dated by TCRdb to the early 2020s). The library was generated by the immunoSEQ multiplex PCR assay. In its TCRdb copy, this immuneACCESS table keeps in-frame sequences only and misses some clones. Where compared with another copy, unresolved V genes explain less than half of these, and the others have no known cause. Within this sample are roughly 140,000 clones, with nearly 90% of them counted one time only. Of the sample, less than 2% is held by the ten largest clones. The specimen was peripheral blood. These receptors originate from a man between 65 and 85 years old with acute or convalescent COVID-19.

Written as DNA, the CDR3 is TGTGCCAGCAGCCTCCGGGCAGGGGGACTCCCTGAAGCTTTCTTT. This translates into CASSLRAGGLPEAFF. The rearrangement joins TRBV7-2 to TRBJ1-1, with TRBD1 matching 7 bases. The CDR3 length is 15 residues. The J segment lost 6 bases and the V segment lost 5 bases, leaving 12 bases of the junction unmatched. The germline gives CDR1 SGHTA, CDR2 FQGNSA.

V is TRBV6-1 and J is TRBJ2-7; D may be TRBD1 (6 bases). There are 13 residues in the CDR3. The ends were cut back, 1 base at V and 11 bases at J, with 15 bases in the middle. Germline V gene data show CDR1 as MNHNS and CDR2 as SASEGT. This CDR3 is CASSEEAGTREYF. For the CDR3, the DNA is TGTGCCAGCAGTGAAGAGGCAGGGACACGAGAGTACTTC.

The CDR3 spells CASSELAGGYNEQFF. Here the CDR3 DNA reads TGTGCCAGCAGTGAATTAGCGGGGGGATACAATGAGCAGTTCTTC. V usage is TRBV2 and J usage is TRBJ2-1; TRBD2 matches 10 bases. Germline V lookup: CDR1 SNHLY, CDR2 FYNNEI. The CDR3 runs to 15 residues. V was clipped by 2 bases and J by 4 bases; unmatched bases: 2. Full variable domain (outside the CDR3, taken from reference TRBV2 and TRBJ2-1): EPEVTQTPSHQVTQMGQEVILRCVPISNHLYFYWYRQILGQKVEFLVSFYNNEISEKSEIFDDQFSVERPDGSNFTLKIRSTKLEDSAMYFCASSELAGGYNEQFFGPGTRLTVL.

The CDR3 loop reads CASSPNIANNEQFF. Written as DNA, the CDR3 is TGTGCCAGTAGTCCGAATATAGCCAACAATGAGCAGTTCTTC. The chain uses TRBV19 and TRBJ2-1; D not resolved. The CDR3 is 14 residues long. The V end lost 5 bases, the J end lost 5 bases, and 13 bases lay between the germline ends. The germline V gene has CDR1 LNHDA and CDR2 SQIVND (reference sequence).

The chain recombines TRBV10-1 with TRBJ1-2; D may be TRBD1 (6 bases). The CDR3 sequence is 12 residues long. Per the germline V gene, CDR1 is WNHNN and CDR2 is SYGVQD (reference sequence). The CDR3 is CSSTGRGCGYTF. The CDR3 DNA is TGCTCGAGTACAGGGAGAGGCTGTGGCTACACCTTC.

This rearrangement joins TRBV2 to TRBJ2-1, with 10 bases that match TRBD2. The length of the CDR3 is 16 residues. The germline CDR1 and CDR2 sequences are SNHLY and FYNNEI. Trimming at V came to 3 bases and at J to 4 bases, leaving 6 bases not matched to a gene. CDR3 in amino acids: CASSDDSGGRYNEQFF. The CDR3, as DNA: TGTGCCAGCAGTGATGATAGCGGGGGGCGTTACAATGAGCAGTTCTTC. The complete variable domain, with remaining parts taken from reference TRBV2 and TRBJ2-1, reads EPEVTQTPSHQVTQMGQEVILRCVPISNHLYFYWYRQILGQKVEFLVSFYNNEISEKSEIFDDQFSVERPDGSNFTLKIRSTKLEDSAMYFCASSDDSGGRYNEQFFGPGTRLTVL.

This clone was detected a few times. The V and J genes are TRBV19 and TRBJ1-4, with D perhaps matching TRBD1 (6 bases). Germline V gene data show CDR1 as LNHDA and CDR2 as SQIVND (reference sequence). CDR3 length: 16 residues. The V end lost 6 bases, the J end lost 7 bases, and 21 bases lay between the germline ends. The CDR3 spells CASREPDRTLREKLFF. The CDR3 DNA reads TGTGCCAGTAGAGAACCCGACAGGACTCTACGTGAAAAACTGTTTTTT.

The rearrangement links TRBV19 to TRBJ2-2; the match to TRBD2 covers 11 bases. CDR3 length: 16 amino acids. Germline CDR1 is LNHDA and CDR2 is SQIVND (reference sequence). After removal of 3 bases from V and 3 bases from J, the junction contained 3 bases not matched to a gene. The CDR3 DNA reads as TGTGCCAGTAGTATTTTAGCGGGAGGGGACACCGGGGAGCTGTTTTTT. It codes for CASSILAGGDTGELFF.

This rearrangement joins TRBV6-5 to TRBJ2-1, with TRBD1 identical over 10 bases. The CDR3 loop spans 14 amino acids. The junction had 5 bases not matched to a gene; V was cut back by 7 bases and J by 5 bases. Germline V gene sequence: CDR1 MNHEY, CDR2 SVGAGI. The DNA of the CDR3 is TGTGCCAGCAAGACAGGGGGCACAAACAATGAGCAGTTCTTC. Residues: CASKTGGTNNEQFF.

This clone was seen a handful of times. The gene calls are TRBV28 and TRBJ1-2, with TRBD1 identical over 7 bases. Germline V gene lookup returns CDR1 MDHEN and CDR2 SYDVKM. J was trimmed by 6 bases and V by 3 bases; bases with no gene match: 4. The CDR3 runs to 13 residues. The CDR3 region has the DNA TGTGCCAGCAGTTTTGGACAGGAACATGGCTACACCTTC. Translated, it gives CASSFGQEHGYTF.

The gene calls are TRBV12-3 or TRBV12-4 and TRBJ2-3; the match to TRBD2 covers 8 bases. This CDR3 has 13 amino acids. V lost 6 bases to trimming and J lost 3 bases; unmatched junction nucleotides: 2. The CDR3 bases are TGTGCCAGCAGAACGGGGGGGACAGATACGCAGTATTTT. Translation: CASRTGGTDTQYF.

CDR3 in DNA: TGCAGCGTTGAAGAGGGTACGCGGTATGAGCAGTTCTTC. It is translated as CSVEEGTRYEQFF. J is TRBJ2-1 and V is TRBV29-1; no clear D. V dropped 0 bases and J dropped 8 bases, with 11 bases sitting between them. In germline, CDR1 is SQVTM, CDR2 ANQGSEA. The CDR3 sequence is 13 residues long.

This chain uses TRBV4-1 with TRBJ2-3, with 8 bases fitting TRBD2. The junction had 8 bases not matched to a gene; V was cut back by 1 base and J by 2 bases. The CDR3 totals 17 residues. The V gene's germline CDR1 is MGHRA and CDR2 YSYEKL. The CDR3 is CASSQVGVAGSTDTQYF. CDR3 nucleotides: TGCGCCAGCAGCCAAGTAGGAGTAGCGGGGTCCACAGATACGCAGTATTTT.

The chain couples TRBV11-2 to TRBJ1-1, with a possible D match to TRBD1 (6 bases). CDR1 is SGHAT and CDR2 is FQNNGV in the germline V gene. The V and J ends lost 2 bases and 6 bases respectively, with 10 bases between them. The CDR3 is 13 residues long. The CDR3 here is CASSLSRTAEAFF. The CDR3 coding sequence is TGTGCCAGCAGCTTATCTCGGACAGCTGAAGCTTTCTTT. The full variable domain, completed using reference TRBV11-2 and TRBJ1-1, is EAGVAQSPRYKIIEKRQSVAFWCNPISGHATLYWYQQILGQGPKLLIQFQNNGVVDDSQLPKDRFSAERLKGVDSTLKIQPAKLEDSAVYLCASSLSRTAEAFFGQGTRLTVV.

The genes are TRBV6-6 and TRBJ2-1; TRBD2 matches 12 bases. Germline V gene lookup returns CDR1 MNHNY and CDR2 SVGAGI (reference sequence). V lost 6 bases to trimming and J lost 5 bases; unmatched junction nucleotides: 8. The CDR3 is 16 residues long. The CDR3: CASSYRLAGGNNEQFF. The DNA for the CDR3 is TGTGCCAGCAGCTATAGGCTAGCGGGGGGGAACAATGAGCAGTTCTTC.

The chain uses TRBV14 and TRBJ2-7; 9 bases agree with TRBD2. J gave up 0 bases and V 2 bases, and 5 bases lay outside the gene matches. The CDR3 is 16 residues long. Germline V CDR1 and CDR2: SGHDN, FVKESK. This chain's CDR3 is CASSQSSGGSSYEQYF. The CDR3 bases are TGTGCCAGCAGCCAAAGTAGCGGGGGAAGCTCCTACGAGCAGTACTTC.